The next 31 T cell receptor beta chains were all read from a single sample in a study of T-cell memory formation after mild COVID-19. TCRdb re-analysed the 5' RACE reads in MiXCR, keeping a single row per CDR3 protein. The sample has fewer than 300,000 distinct CDR3 sequences; approximately 18% are singletons. Sequencing was carried out using PBMCs or a T cell subset sorted from them (not recorded which). These receptors all stem from a man between 18 and 29 years old who had mild COVID-19 (a few samples of this study predate the infection). Cell type and time point are not known.

This clonotype was detected only a few times. This sequence joins TRBV7-2 and TRBJ1-5; D remains ambiguous. Per germline, CDR1 SGHTA and CDR2 FQGNSA. The CDR3 consists of 15 residues. V lost 2 bases and J 0 bases, leaving 8 bases between the germline ends. This CDR3 reads CASSLQVYSNQPQHF. In DNA form, the CDR3 reads TGTGCCAGCAGCTTACAGGTTTATAGCAATCAGCCCCAGCATTTT.

This chain uses TRBV2 with TRBJ2-3; no firm D call. Trimming stripped 0 bases from V and 2 bases from J, with 6 bases between. CDR3 size: 14 residues. Germline V gives CDR1 SNHLY, CDR2 FYNNEI. The CDR3 sequence: CASSEALFTDTQYF. DNA of the CDR3: TGTGCCAGCAGTGAAGCGCTTTTCACAGATACGCAGTATTTT.

This clonotype was seen a handful of times. The V call is TRBV20-1, the J call TRBJ2-5; D may be TRBD1 or TRBD2 (6 bases each). Germline V gene data show CDR1 as DFQATT and CDR2 as SNEGSKA (reference sequence). This CDR3 has 13 amino acids. CDR3 region: CSPIGGNQETQYF. The CDR3 nucleotides are TGCAGCCCTATCGGGGGCAATCAAGAGACCCAGTACTTC.

V and J are TRBV4-3 and TRBJ2-3, with 10 bases fitting TRBD2. V trimming: 1 base; J trimming: 2 bases; junction bases outside the gene matches: 9. The CDR3 covers 18 residues. The germline V gene has CDR1 LGHNA and CDR2 YSLEER. For the CDR3, the DNA is TGCGCCAGCAGCCAAGTTTGGCAGCGGGGGGGTTACACAGATACGCAGTATTTT. Translation: CASSQVWQRGGYTDTQYF.

This rearrangement joins TRBV7-9 to TRBJ1-2; D unclear. The CDR3 is 13 residues long. Trimming took off 4 bases at V and 7 bases at J, with 13 bases between the two ends. Germline V gene lookup returns CDR1 SEHNR and CDR2 FQNEAQ (reference sequence). CDR3 nucleotides: TGTGCCAGCAGCTCACCTTTAAGCTCTGGCTACACCTTC. It codes for CASSSPLSSGYTF.

The chain uses TRBV6-5 and TRBJ2-7; D is unresolved. The germline V and J ends were trimmed by 5 bases and 0 bases, with 8 bases remaining between them. Germline V gene sequence: CDR1 MNHEY, CDR2 SVGAGI. CDR3 size: 13 residues. In nucleotides, the CDR3 is TGTGCCAGCAGTCCCAGAGGCTCCTACGAGCAGTACTTC. It codes for CASSPRGSYEQYF.

The rearrangement joins TRBV15 to TRBJ2-3; no clear D gene. The CDR3 runs 14 residues. Per the germline V gene, CDR1 is LNHNV and CDR2 is YYDKDF (reference sequence). Trimming took 0 bases from V and 6 from J, leaving 10 bases between them. CDR3 loop: CATSRDNVADTQYF. The DNA for the CDR3 is TGTGCCACCAGCAGAGATAATGTTGCCGATACGCAGTATTTT.

This chain connects TRBV6-6 to TRBJ1-1; 7 bases line up with TRBD1. This CDR3 has 14 amino acids. Trimming took 6 bases from V and 7 from J; bases not matched to a gene: 11. Looked up from germline, CDR1 is MNHNY and CDR2 is SVGAGI (reference sequence). CDR3 in amino acids: CASSRDSFLLEAFF. The CDR3, as DNA: TGTGCCAGCAGCCGGGACAGCTTCCTCCTTGAAGCTTTCTTT.

The rearrangement uses TRBV15 and TRBJ2-7, with 9 nucleotides matching TRBD1. CDR1 and CDR2 from the germline V gene are LNHNV and YYDKDF (reference sequence). This CDR3 contains 13 residues. The CDR3 DNA reads TGTGCCACCAGCAGAGATCTGGGGGACAGGGTGGTCGTC. As protein: CATSRDLGDRVVV.

The rearrangement uses TRBV28 and TRBJ1-2; 10 nucleotides agree with TRBD1. The CDR3 contains 15 residues. Per germline, CDR1 MDHEN and CDR2 SYDVKM. V gave up 2 bases and J gave up 5 bases; unmatched junction bases: 5. CDR3 coding DNA: TGTGCCAGCAGTTTACAGGACAGGGGGACGTATGGCTACACCTTC. Translated: CASSLQDRGTYGYTF.

V and J are TRBV19 and TRBJ2-1, with TRBD2 matching 10 bases. CDR3 size: 15 residues. The V gene end was trimmed by 5 bases and the J gene end by 4 bases; junction bases not matched to a gene: 5. CDR1 LNHDA and CDR2 SQIVND come from the germline V gene (reference sequence). The CDR3, as DNA: TGTGCCAGTAGTCCCCTACTAGCGGGATACAATGAGCAGTTCTTC. It translates to CASSPLLAGYNEQFF.

V is TRBV20-1 and J is TRBJ2-7, with D uncertain. CDR1 DFQATT and CDR2 SNEGSKA come from the germline V gene (reference sequence). V lost 6 bases and J 4 bases, leaving 10 bases between the germline ends. The CDR3 extends over 11 amino acids. The CDR3 is CSADDTYEQYF. The CDR3 DNA reads TGCAGTGCGGACGACACTTACGAGCAGTACTTC.

This clonotype was counted many times. The V gene is TRBV7-2, the J gene TRBJ2-5; 9 bases map to TRBD1. This CDR3 region has 15 residues. V lost 5 bases and J lost 5; bases outside the gene matches: 9. Germline CDR1 SGHTA, CDR2 FQGNSA. The CDR3 DNA is TGTGCCAGCAGCACCAACAGGGGGCCGGAGGAGACCCAGTACTTC. Residues: CASSTNRGPEETQYF.

V is TRBV5-6 and J is TRBJ2-6; no clear D. CDR3 length equals 15 residues. CDR1 and CDR2 from the germline V gene are SGHDT and YYEEEE. V lost 1 base to trimming and J lost 0 bases, with 5 bases between them. The CDR3 bases are TGTGCCAGCAGCTTGTATAGCTCTGGGGCCAACGTCCTGACTTTC. Protein: CASSLYSSGANVLTF.

This clonotype was found a few times. This chain joins TRBV15 and TRBJ1-2, with D perhaps TRBD1 (5 bases). Trimming shortened V by 5 bases and J by 1 base, and 8 bases separated the two germline ends. This CDR3 comprises 13 residues. Germline CDR1 reads LNHNV; CDR2 reads YYDKDF (reference sequence). This chain's CDR3 is CATSPQGNYGYTF. For the CDR3, the DNA is TGTGCCACCAGCCCCCAGGGTAACTATGGCTACACCTTC.

This clonotype came up a few times. The chain recombines TRBV5-1 with TRBJ2-3; TRBD2 might be the D (6 bases). Per the germline V gene, CDR1 is SGHRS and CDR2 is YFSETQ. The CDR3 is made up of 13 amino acids. V was shortened by 0 bases and J by 8 bases, with 10 bases between the two germline ends. In nucleotides, the CDR3 is TGCGCCAGCAGCTTGGCCCCGGAGGGTACGCAGTATTTT. Its protein is CASSLAPEGTQYF.

The table lists this clonotype with many counts. The chain employs TRBV20-1 and TRBJ2-5; possibly TRBD1 or TRBD2 for D (6 bases each). V shed 5 bases and J shed 0 bases, with 13 bases lying between them. The CDR3 loop spans 14 amino acids. The germline V gene has CDR1 DFQATT and CDR2 SNEGSKA (reference sequence). CDR3 nucleotides: TGCAGTGCTCGGGGGCTATGGCACCAAGAGACCCAGTACTTC. Its protein product is CSARGLWHQETQYF.

In its sample, this clonotype was seen a few times. The chain couples TRBV5-1 to TRBJ1-2; D is unclear. CDR1 is SGHRS and CDR2 is YFSETQ in the germline V gene. With 4 bases removed from V and 5 bases from J, the gap between germline ends came to 9 bases. There are 12 residues in the CDR3. The chain's CDR3 is CASSGDWYGYTF. The CDR3 DNA is TGCGCCAGCAGCGGGGATTGGTATGGCTACACCTTC.

This clonotype was observed many times. V is TRBV10-3 and J is TRBJ2-7; D is undetermined. Germline CDR1 ENHRY, CDR2 SYGVKD. This CDR3 spans 13 amino acids. V was clipped by 3 bases and J by 2 bases, with 8 bases between them. CDR3 protein: CAISDVKAYEQYF. The CDR3 nucleotides read TGTGCCATCAGTGACGTTAAGGCCTACGAGCAGTACTTC.

This clonotype was counted between two and nine times. The chain joins TRBV4-1 to TRBJ2-7; TRBD1 matches at 10 bases. CDR3 length: 16 residues. CDR1 is MGHRA and CDR2 is YSYEKL in the germline V gene. Trimming took 3 bases from V and 7 from J; bases not matched to a gene: 12. The CDR3 is CASSQPGTGEMGEQYF. The CDR3 bases are TGCGCCAGCAGCCAGCCCGGGACAGGGGAAATGGGGGAGCAGTACTTC.

The V and J genes are TRBV4-2 and TRBJ1-4, with D perhaps TRBD1 (5 bases). CDR3 size: 18 residues. V was shortened by 5 bases and J by 7 bases, with 26 bases between the two germline ends. Germline V lookup: CDR1 LGHNA, CDR2 YNFKEQ. CDR3 coding DNA: TGTGCCAGCAGCACTCGGGGGTACGGGCCGCTGTCAGGTGAAAAACTGTTTTTT. This codes for CASSTRGYGPLSGEKLFF.

This chain uses TRBV7-8 with TRBJ2-3, with D tentatively TRBD1 or TRBD2 (5 bases each). With 0 bases removed from V and 6 bases from J, the gap between germline ends came to 16 bases. The CDR3 covers 16 residues. In germline, CDR1 is SGHVS, CDR2 FQNEAQ. CDR3 protein: CASSLAPAGSPDTQYF. The CDR3 DNA reads TGTGCCAGCAGCTTAGCGCCGGCAGGGAGTCCCGATACGCAGTATTTT.

This chain uses TRBV11-2 with TRBJ2-2; the match to TRBD1 covers 7 bases. The germline gives CDR1 SGHAT, CDR2 FQNNGV. The CDR3 runs to 15 residues. V lost 5 bases to trimming and J lost 0 bases; unmatched junction nucleotides: 3. CDR3 sequence reads: CASSRDRSNTGELFF. CDR3 in DNA: TGTGCCAGCAGCCGGGACAGATCGAACACCGGGGAGCTGTTTTTT.

At least ten counts were recorded for this clonotype. The chain couples TRBV20-1 to TRBJ2-1; 12 bases are a match to TRBD2. V lost 6 bases and J lost 4; bases outside the gene matches: 7. This CDR3 is built from 15 residues. CDR1 and CDR2 from the germline V gene are DFQATT and SNEGSKA (reference sequence). The CDR3 coding sequence is TGCAGTGCCTCTCCCACTAGCGGGGGGTACAATGAGCAGTTCTTC. Amino acids: CSASPTSGGYNEQFF.

The chain carries TRBV2 and TRBJ1-1; no clear D. The CDR3 is made up of 11 amino acids. Looked up from germline, CDR1 is SNHLY and CDR2 is FYNNEI. Trimming removed 9 bases at V and 2 bases at J, with 7 bases between. The CDR3 spells CARFTNTEAFF. In DNA, the CDR3 is TGTGCCAGATTCACTAACACTGAAGCTTTCTTT.

This clonotype has a count of ten or more. The V gene is TRBV28, the J gene TRBJ2-3; perhaps TRBD2 as D (5 bases). The CDR3 extends over 16 amino acids. V lost 3 bases to trimming and J lost 2 bases, with 15 bases between them. CDR1 is MDHEN and CDR2 is SYDVKM in the germline V gene. CDR3 in DNA: TGTGCCAGCAGTTTTATTGAGGGTGCCCCCACAGATACGCAGTATTTT. Protein: CASSFIEGAPTDTQYF.

The rearrangement links TRBV5-4 to TRBJ1-6; 9 bases are shared with TRBD1. Per germline, CDR1 SGHNT and CDR2 YYREEE (reference sequence). The CDR3 loop spans 12 amino acids. With V trimmed by 7 bases and J by 9 bases, 2 bases remained unmatched. The CDR3 coding sequence is TGTGCCAGCGGGACAGGGACTTCACCCCTCCACTTT. The encoded protein is CASGTGTSPLHF. Complete variable domain (other parts from reference TRBV5-4 and TRBJ1-6): ETGVTQSPTHLIKTRGQQVTLRCSSQSGHNTVSWYQQALGQGPQFIFQYYREEENGRGNFPPRFSGLQFPNYSSELNVNALELDDSALYLCASGTGTSPLHFGNGTRLTVT.

The table lists this clonotype with many counts. The chain has TRBV5-8 and TRBJ2-3; D call uncertain. Germline V gene lookup returns CDR1 SGHTS and CDR2 YDEGEE. V was trimmed by 0 bases and J by 2 bases, leaving 13 bases between them. This CDR3 has 16 amino acids. DNA of the CDR3: TGTGCCAGCAGCTTGGGGGCCACCATGGACACAGATACGCAGTATTTT. Its protein product is CASSLGATMDTDTQYF.

The rearrangement joins TRBV19 to TRBJ1-5; no clear D. The CDR3 consists of 13 residues. Germline CDR1 is LNHDA and CDR2 is SQIVND (reference sequence). The V end was cut by 3 bases, the J end by 0 bases, with 3 bases between. CDR3 residues: CASSIASNQPQHF. DNA of the CDR3: TGTGCCAGTAGTATTGCTAGCAATCAGCCCCAGCATTTT.

This rearrangement joins TRBV5-6 to TRBJ2-5, with D unresolved. Germline lookup yields CDR1 SGHDT and CDR2 YYEEEE. The CDR3 sequence is 13 residues long. Trimming took 4 bases from V and 5 from J, leaving 12 bases between them. CDR3 nucleotides: TGTGCCAGCAGCCAGGTAGGGCCCGAGACCCAGTACTTC. Its translation is CASSQVGPETQYF.

This chain links TRBV29-1 with TRBJ2-3; 9 nucleotides agree with TRBD2. CDR3 size: 15 residues. Trimming removed 6 bases from V and 5 bases from J; junction bases left unmatched: 12. Germline V CDR1 and CDR2: SQVTM, ANQGSEA. This chain's CDR3 is CSVGRNSGGLDTQYF. The CDR3 DNA follows: TGCAGCGTGGGCCGGAATAGCGGGGGACTAGATACGCAGTATTTT.